The TCR beta chain described here comes from a study of blood T cell repertoires in COVID-19. Looking at the study overall: The study drew acute and convalescent COVID-19 samples from the United States, Italy and Spain. PBMCs, B-cell-depleted T cells, or T cells were the source of the cDNA or gDNA that made up the material.

In the original analysis: Amplification from reference gene primers served as the basis for estimated nucleated cell counts. The method was immunoSEQ multiplex PCR; TCRdb's version includes in-frame clones alone and lacks a portion of them. That table supplies the V and J calls and clone size; D and trimming were determined from the DNA. This table holds approximately 49,000 clones, approximately 88% found once. Germline-derived CDR1 and CDR2 are SGHKS and YYEKEE (reference sequence). The CDR3 sequence is 17 residues long. The chain links TRBV5-5 to TRBJ2-3, with D possibly being TRBD1 (6 bases). The end of the DNA aligns better with TRBJ1-5, so the J call may be wrong. This receptor was obtained from a man aged 45 to 65 with active COVID-19. The sample was peripheral blood. CDR3 region: CASSLSGLTGGLDTQHF. The CDR3 DNA reads TGTGCCAGCAGCTTGTCGGGTCTCACGGGGGGGCTGGATACGCAGCATTTT.